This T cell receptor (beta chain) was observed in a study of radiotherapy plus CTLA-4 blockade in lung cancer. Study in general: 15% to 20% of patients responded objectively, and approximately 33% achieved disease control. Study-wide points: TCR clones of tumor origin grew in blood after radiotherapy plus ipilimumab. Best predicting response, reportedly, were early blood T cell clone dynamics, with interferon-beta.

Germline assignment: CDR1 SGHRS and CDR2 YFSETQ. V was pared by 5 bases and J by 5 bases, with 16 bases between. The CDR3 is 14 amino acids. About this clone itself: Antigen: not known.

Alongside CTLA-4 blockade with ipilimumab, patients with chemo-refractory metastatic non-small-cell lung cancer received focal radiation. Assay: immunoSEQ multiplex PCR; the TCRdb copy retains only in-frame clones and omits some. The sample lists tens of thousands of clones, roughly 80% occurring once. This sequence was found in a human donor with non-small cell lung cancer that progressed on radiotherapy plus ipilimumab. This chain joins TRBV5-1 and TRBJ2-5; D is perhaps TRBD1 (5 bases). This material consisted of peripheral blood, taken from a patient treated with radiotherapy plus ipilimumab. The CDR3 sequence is CASSEGEGWETQYF. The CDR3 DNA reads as TGCGCCAGCAGTGAAGGGGAAGGTTGGGAGACCCAGTACTTC.